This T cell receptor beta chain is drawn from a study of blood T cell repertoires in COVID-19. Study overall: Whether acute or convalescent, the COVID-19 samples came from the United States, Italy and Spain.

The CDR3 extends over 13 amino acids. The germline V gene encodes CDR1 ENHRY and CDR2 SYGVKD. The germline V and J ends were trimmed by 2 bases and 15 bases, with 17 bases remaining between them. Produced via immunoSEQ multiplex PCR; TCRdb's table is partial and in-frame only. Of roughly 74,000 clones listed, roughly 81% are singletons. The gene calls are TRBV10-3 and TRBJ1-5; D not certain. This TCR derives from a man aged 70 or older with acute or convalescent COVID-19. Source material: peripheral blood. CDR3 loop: CAISESVGTVGHF. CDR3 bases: TGTGCCATCAGTGAGAGTGTCGGTACAGTCGGGCATTTT.